This T cell receptor beta chain was sequenced for a study of blood T cell repertoires in COVID-19. Study background: Samples taken during acute and convalescent COVID-19 were collected in the United States, Italy and Spain. T cells, B-cell-depleted T cells, or PBMCs supplied cDNA or gDNA.

The table came from immunoSEQ multiplex PCR; TCRdb's copy has only in-frame clones and leaves some out. This table has approximately 97,000 clones, 87% appearing once. CDR3 length: 13 residues. Germline assignment: CDR1 SGHRS and CDR2 YFSETQ. With 0 bases removed from V and 4 bases from J, the gap between germline ends came to 6 bases. Sequencing used peripheral blood. The rearrangement joins TRBV5-1 to TRBJ2-3; D gene unclear. The sequence was collected from a man aged 45-65 years with active COVID-19. In DNA, the CDR3 is TGCGCCAGCAGCTTGGCCCGGGCAGATACGCAGTATTTT. This codes for CASSLARADTQYF.